The next 8 T cell receptor beta chains were all read from a single sample in a study of identical twins. Each CDR3 protein is one row after TCRdb ran MiXCR on the 5' RACE reads. The sample records about 240,000 distinct CDR3 sequences, 6% to 8.5% being singletons. These data also formed part of another study, on yellow fever vaccine responses in identical twins.

The sample was CD8+ T cells sorted from blood. All receptors come from a woman under 30 in good health.

This clonotype appeared many times. The rearrangement links TRBV15 to TRBJ1-1; no reliable D call. There are 15 residues in the CDR3. The V gene's germline CDR1 is LNHNV and CDR2 YYDKDF (reference sequence). Between the trimmed V and J ends, which lost 4 bases and 5 bases, there was a span of 17 bases. CDR3 nucleotides: TGTGCCACCAGCAAGGAGAGGCAAAGAGGGACTGAAGCTTTCTTT. Protein: CATSKERQRGTEAFF.

V gene TRBV25-1 combines with J gene TRBJ1-2; a possible D gene is TRBD1 (6 bases). The CDR3 loop spans 14 amino acids. Deletions cut 5 bases from V and 5 bases from J, with 15 bases between. The V gene's germline CDR1 is MGHDK and CDR2 SYGVNS. This CDR3 reads CASSLDGGAYGYTF. In nucleotides, the CDR3 is TGTGCCAGCAGTTTGGACGGGGGGGCATATGGCTACACCTTC.

The rearrangement links TRBV3-1 to TRBJ2-1; tentative D call: TRBD1 (6 bases). Germline loops: CDR1 LGHDT, CDR2 YNNKEL (reference sequence). The V and J ends lost 4 bases and 9 bases respectively, with 13 bases between them. CDR3 size: 13 residues. The CDR3 DNA follows: TGTGCCAGCAGCCCCCCCAGGGACACTGAGCAGTTCTTC. Its translation: CASSPPRDTEQFF.

The gene calls are TRBV19 and TRBJ2-2; 7 bases are a match to TRBD2. The CDR3 loop spans 16 amino acids. CDR1 and CDR2 (germline): LNHDA, SQIVND (reference sequence). The V gene end was trimmed by 4 bases and the J gene end by 1 base; junction bases not matched to a gene: 6. Here the CDR3 reads CASSTRGGQNTGELFF. In DNA form, the CDR3 reads TGTGCCAGTAGTACCCGGGGAGGGCAGAACACCGGGGAGCTGTTTTTT.

V usage is TRBV6-1 and J usage is TRBJ1-1; a possible D gene is TRBD1 (6 bases). The CDR3 loop spans 16 amino acids. Deletions cut 4 bases from V and 4 bases from J, with 19 bases between. Germline V lookup: CDR1 MNHNS, CDR2 SASEGT. The CDR3 bases are TGTGCCAGCAGTGGAGGAAGGGGGTTCATGGTCACTGAAGCTTTCTTT. Amino acids: CASSGGRGFMVTEAFF.

The chain combines TRBV4-2 with TRBJ2-7; 8 bases match TRBD1. J gave up 3 bases and V 0 bases, and 13 bases lay outside the gene matches. Germline V gene sequence: CDR1 LGHNA, CDR2 YNFKEQ. This CDR3 comprises 18 residues. The CDR3 nucleotides are TGTGCCAGCAGCCAAGATTCTTCCGCAGGGGGCCTCCTCTACGAGCAGTACTTC. Encoded protein: CASSQDSSAGGLLYEQYF.

The CDR3, as DNA: TGTGCCAGTAACCAAGCGGGAGGTAACTTTGAGACCCAGTACTTC. Encoded protein: CASNQAGGNFETQYF. This rearrangement joins TRBV19 to TRBJ2-5, with 9 bases fitting TRBD2. The CDR3 runs to 15 residues. CDR1 and CDR2 (germline): LNHDA, SQIVND (reference sequence). Germline trimming cut 7 bases from V and 5 bases from J; bases unmatched to any gene: 11.

This clonotype was detected a few times. The rearrangement links TRBV10-2 to TRBJ1-5; 12 nucleotides line up with TRBD1. Germline V gives CDR1 WSHSY, CDR2 SAAADI. The CDR3 contains 14 residues. Trimming cost V 5 bases and J 7 bases; bases outside gene matches: 3. The CDR3 nucleotides read TGCGCCAGCAGTTTGGGACAGGGGGCACAGCCCCAGCATTTT. Encoded protein: CASSLGQGAQPQHF.